This entry features one T cell receptor beta chain sequence. The antigen remains unidentified. Assay: immunoSEQ multiplex PCR; the TCRdb copy retains only in-frame clones and omits some. The top ten clones hold roughly 1.7% of a sample with about 1.9 million clones, approximately 92% of them seen once. This specimen comes from a study of shared clonotypes between healthy human individuals. Whole-study results and caveats: On the whole, naive subsets had larger estimated richness than memory subsets had.

Positively selected for CCR7, the CD45RO-negative cells used as naive CD8 cells excluded terminally differentiated effector memory CD45RA+ cells. The CDR3 runs 19 residues. V was pared by 0 bases and J by 0 bases, with 8 bases of the junction left unmatched. CDR1 is MNHEY and CDR2 is SMNVEV in the germline V gene (reference sequence). This sequence originates from a man aged 18 to 35 in good health. Some clones in this sample may be carry-over from other donors' samples. The sequencing sample was made of naive CD8+ T cells from PBMCs. The rearrangement joins TRBV27 to TRBJ2-1; TRBD2 matches at 10 bases. CDR3 loop: CASSLSWLAGAGSYNEQFF. CDR3 in DNA: TGTGCCAGCAGTTTATCGTGGCTAGCGGGGGCTGGCTCCTACAATGAGCAGTTCTTC.